This TCR beta chain was found in a study of blood T cell repertoires in COVID-19. Study context: PBMCs, B-cell-depleted T cells, or T cells provided the cDNA or gDNA that made up the material.

The authors' processing: Nucleated cell number was recorded as an estimate derived from reference gene primer amplification. Clones were read by immunoSEQ multiplex PCR, and TCRdb kept only the in-frame ones, dropping some. Clone size and the V and J calls come from that table; the DNA yielded D and trimming. The sample carries some 29,000 clones, 87% recorded once. In its sample, this clone was seen once. This CDR3 comprises 14 residues. Germline V gene lookup returns CDR1 SGHVS and CDR2 FQNEAQ. V gave up 4 bases and J gave up 6 bases; unmatched junction bases: 5. The V gene is TRBV7-8, the J gene TRBJ2-1; 8 bases match TRBD2. The receptor comes from a human donor in a cohort sampled during active COVID-19. Material for sequencing was peripheral blood. The CDR3: CASSSAGGGNEQFF. The CDR3, as DNA: TGTGCCAGCAGCTCGGCCGGGGGGGGCAATGAGCAGTTCTTC.